This T cell receptor beta chain was profiled in a study of spatial heterogeneity in lung cancer. The germline CDR1 and CDR2 sequences are SNHLY and FYNNEI. V lost 6 bases, J lost 4 bases, and 10 bases stayed unmatched. The CDR3 loop spans 15 amino acids. This clonotype was observed many times. Antigen unknown. This beta chain slipped into a library made for alpha chains as a stray read, so its size is not meaningful. All TCR cDNA molecules were individually tagged with a unique molecular identifier. From the 5' RACE reads, TCRdb called clonotypes with MiXCR, one entry per CDR3 protein. The profile shows nearly 10,000 distinct CDR3 sequences, over 6% of them singletons. Study outcomes and limitations: Mutation counts in tumors were tracked by counts of expanded intratumoral alpha and beta TCRs.

Time point reported: sample taken at primary tumor resection. The sample here was lung tumor tissue, taken at surgery. The chain has TRBV2 and TRBJ1-2; the match to TRBD1 covers 8 bases. The sequence was collected from a male donor with early-stage non-small cell lung cancer. CDR3 coding DNA: TGTGCCAGCAGCCCCGGACAGGGAACCCTCTATGGCTACACCTTC. It translates to CASSPGQGTLYGYTF.